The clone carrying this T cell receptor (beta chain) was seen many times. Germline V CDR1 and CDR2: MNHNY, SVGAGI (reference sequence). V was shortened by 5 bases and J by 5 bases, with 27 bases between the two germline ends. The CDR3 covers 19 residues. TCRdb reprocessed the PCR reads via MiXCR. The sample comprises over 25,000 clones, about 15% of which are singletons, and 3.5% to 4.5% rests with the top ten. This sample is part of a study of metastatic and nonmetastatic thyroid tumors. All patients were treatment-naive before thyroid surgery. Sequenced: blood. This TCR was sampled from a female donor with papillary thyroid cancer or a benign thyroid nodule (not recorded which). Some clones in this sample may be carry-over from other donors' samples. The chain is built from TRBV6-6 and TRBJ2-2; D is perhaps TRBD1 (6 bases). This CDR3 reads CASSTYRDKGVGVTGELFF. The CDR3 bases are TGTGCCAGCAGTACATACCGGGACAAGGGCGTTGGGGTTACCGGGGAGCTGTTTTTT.